These 14 T cell receptor beta chains came from one sample sequenced in a study of cytomegalovirus exposure and HLA in healthy donors. The PCR employed 60 Vbeta primers together with 13 Jbeta primers. Produced via immunoSEQ multiplex PCR; TCRdb's table is partial and in-frame only. The table shows some 130,000 clones, with roughly two thirds occurring only once. The sequencing sample was made of PBMCs. All receptors derive from a man aged 25-45 years in good health and CMV-seropositive.

This clone was detected only once. The chain combines TRBV10-3 with TRBJ1-5; D is ambiguous. Deletions cut 6 bases from V and 9 bases from J, with 18 bases between. CDR1 and CDR2 (germline): ENHRY, SYGVKD. This CDR3 has 14 residues. CDR3 in DNA: TGTGCCATCAGAGATCCCGCGTTGATCGGGCCCCAGCATTTT. It yields the protein CAIRDPALIGPQHF.

This clone came up a few times. The chain employs TRBV7-6 and TRBJ2-7; 16 nucleotides align to TRBD2. J lost 3 bases, V lost 5 bases, and 16 bases had no gene match. Germline assignment: CDR1 SGHVS and CDR2 FNYEAQ. This CDR3 has 20 residues. The CDR3, as DNA: TGTGCCAGCAGCCCCCTAAGGGGACTAGCGGGAGGGGTGGGGAACTACGAGCAGTACTTC. This gives the protein CASSPLRGLAGGVGNYEQYF.

The chain has TRBV18 and TRBJ2-7; D not certain. This CDR3 region has 16 residues. With 0 bases removed from V and 1 base from J, the gap between germline ends came to 13 bases. CDR1 KGHSH and CDR2 LQKENI come from the germline V gene. CDR3 nucleotides: TGTGCCAGCTCACCACCGAATCCAGGCGCTTCCTACGAGCAGTACTTC. The encoded protein is CASSPPNPGASYEQYF.

The rearrangement joins TRBV2 to TRBJ2-7; possibly TRBD1 for D (5 bases). The germline CDR1 and CDR2 sequences are SNHLY and FYNNEI. V was trimmed by 7 bases and J by 3 bases, leaving 16 bases between them. The CDR3 is 14 amino acids. The CDR3 coding sequence is TGTGCCAGCAATCACCCATCGACAGACTACGAGCAGTACTTC. Protein: CASNHPSTDYEQYF.

This clone was recorded a few times. This rearrangement joins TRBV28 to TRBJ2-2; 9 nucleotides match TRBD2. Germline assignment: CDR1 MDHEN and CDR2 SYDVKM. V was pared by 4 bases and J by 5 bases, with 11 bases of the junction left unmatched. The CDR3 has 17 amino acids. The DNA for the CDR3 is TGTGCCAGCAGTTCGCCCATAGCGGGAGAATTGACCGGGGAGCTGTTTTTT. It specifies CASSSPIAGELTGELFF.

The rearrangement links TRBV2 to TRBJ2-5, with no clear D. TRBJ2-7 matches the DNA end more closely, so the J call is doubtful. CDR1 SNHLY and CDR2 FYNNEI come from the germline V gene. The CDR3 covers 9 residues. The CDR3 DNA sequence: TGTGCCACCGGAAGCGAGCAGTACTTC. Translation gives CATGSEQYF.

The V and J genes are TRBV7-3 and TRBJ2-1, with TRBD2 as a possible D gene (6 bases). Trimming removed 0 bases at V and 0 bases at J, with 9 bases between. Germline lookup yields CDR1 SGHTA and CDR2 FQGTGA. The CDR3 totals 16 residues. CDR3 in DNA: TGTGCCAGCAGCTTAACTAGCGGATTCTCCTACAATGAGCAGTTCTTC. Its protein product is CASSLTSGFSYNEQFF.

The chain recombines TRBV27 with TRBJ2-1, with 8 bases aligning to TRBD2. The CDR3 length is 19 residues. The V gene end was trimmed by 8 bases and the J gene end by 1 base; junction bases not matched to a gene: 19. Germline V CDR1 and CDR2: MNHEY, SMNVEV (reference sequence). CDR3 protein: CASALRSLAGTSSYNEQFF. The CDR3 nucleotides are TGTGCCAGCGCCCTACGCAGCCTAGCGGGTACAAGTTCCTACAATGAGCAGTTCTTC.

The chain combines TRBV10-3 with TRBJ2-5; 8 bases agree with TRBD2. CDR3 length: 14 residues. The V segment lost 3 bases and the J segment 5 bases; nucleotides outside the gene matches: 5. The V gene's germline CDR1 is ENHRY and CDR2 SYGVKD. CDR3 in amino acids: CAISDPGGPETQYF. DNA of the CDR3: TGTGCCATCAGTGACCCGGGAGGGCCGGAGACCCAGTACTTC.

This sequence joins TRBV28 and TRBJ1-2; a possible D gene is TRBD1 (6 bases). This CDR3 spans 14 amino acids. V was trimmed by 4 bases and J by 0 bases, leaving 9 bases between them. The germline CDR1 and CDR2 sequences are MDHEN and SYDVKM. CDR3 DNA sequence: TGTGCCAGCAGTTGGACAGATCCTAACTATGGCTACACCTTC. Its protein is CASSWTDPNYGYTF.

The V and J genes are TRBV14 and TRBJ2-5; weak D call: TRBD2 (5 bases). This CDR3 region has 14 residues. CDR1 is SGHDN, CDR2 FVKESK, per germline. Trimming removed 1 base from V and 2 bases from J, with 8 bases in between. CDR3 nucleotide sequence: TGTGCCAGCAGCCAAGGAGAGGGTCAAGAGACCCAGTACTTC. Protein product: CASSQGEGQETQYF.

This clone was counted once. The genes are TRBV12-5 and TRBJ1-4, with a possible D match to TRBD1 (6 bases). CDR1 and CDR2 from the germline V gene are LGHNT and FRNRAP. Trimming pared 5 bases from V and 0 bases from J, leaving 10 bases between. The CDR3 extends over 15 amino acids. DNA for the CDR3: TGTGCTAGTGGTCCGGGACATGCAACTAATGAAAAACTGTTTTTT. Amino acid sequence: CASGPGHATNEKLFF.

This chain connects TRBV7-9 to TRBJ2-7; TRBD2 might be the D (6 bases). The CDR3 runs to 14 residues. In germline, CDR1 is SEHNR, CDR2 FQNEAQ (reference sequence). Trimming took off 4 bases at V and 1 base at J, with 11 bases between the two ends. CDR3 DNA: TGTGCCAGCAGCTACTTTAGCGGATCCTACGAGCAGTACTTC. Its protein product is CASSYFSGSYEQYF.

This clone occurred a few times. This chain uses TRBV5-1 with TRBJ2-1; 9 bases map to TRBD1. The CDR3 spans 17 residues. V was clipped by 1 base and J by 1 base; unmatched bases: 6. Germline CDR1 is SGHRS and CDR2 is YFSETQ. CDR3 region: CASSLTGGVGSYNEQFF. The CDR3 coding sequence is TGCGCCAGCAGCTTGACAGGGGGCGTTGGGTCCTACAATGAGCAGTTCTTC.